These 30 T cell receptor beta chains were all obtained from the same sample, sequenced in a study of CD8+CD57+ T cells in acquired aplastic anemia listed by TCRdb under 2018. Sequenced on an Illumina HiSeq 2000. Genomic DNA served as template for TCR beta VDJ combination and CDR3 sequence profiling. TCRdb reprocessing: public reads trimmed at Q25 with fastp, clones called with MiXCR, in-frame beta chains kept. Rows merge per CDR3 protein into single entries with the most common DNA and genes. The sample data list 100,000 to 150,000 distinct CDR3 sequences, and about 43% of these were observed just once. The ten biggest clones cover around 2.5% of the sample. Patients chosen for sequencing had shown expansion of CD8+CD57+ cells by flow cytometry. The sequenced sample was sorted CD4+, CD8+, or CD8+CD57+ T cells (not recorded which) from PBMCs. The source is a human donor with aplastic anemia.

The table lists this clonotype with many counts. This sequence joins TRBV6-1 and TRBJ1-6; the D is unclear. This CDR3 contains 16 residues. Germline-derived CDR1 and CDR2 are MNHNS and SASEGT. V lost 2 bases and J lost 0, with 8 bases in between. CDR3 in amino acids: CASSETGSSYNSPLHF. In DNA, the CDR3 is TGTGCCAGCAGTGAAACGGGGAGCTCCTATAATTCACCCCTCCACTTT.

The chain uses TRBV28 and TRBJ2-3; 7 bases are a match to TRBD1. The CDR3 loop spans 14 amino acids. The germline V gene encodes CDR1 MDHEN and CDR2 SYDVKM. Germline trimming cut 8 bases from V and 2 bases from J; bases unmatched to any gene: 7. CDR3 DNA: TGTGCCAGCCTAGACAGGGTGGTCACAGATACGCAGTATTTT. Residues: CASLDRVVTDTQYF.

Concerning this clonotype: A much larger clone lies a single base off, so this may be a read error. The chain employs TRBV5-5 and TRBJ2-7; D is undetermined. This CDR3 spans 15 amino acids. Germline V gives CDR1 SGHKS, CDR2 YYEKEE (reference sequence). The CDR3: CASSLETASSYKQYF. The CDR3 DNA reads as TGTGCCAGCAGCTTGGAGACGGCGAGCTCCTACAAGCAGTACTTC.

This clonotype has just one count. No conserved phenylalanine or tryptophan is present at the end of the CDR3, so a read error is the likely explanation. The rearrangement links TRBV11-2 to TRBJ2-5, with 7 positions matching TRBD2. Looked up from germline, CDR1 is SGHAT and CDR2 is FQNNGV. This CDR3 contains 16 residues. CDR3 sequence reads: CASSWGGGLVQGTQYL. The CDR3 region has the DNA TGTGCCAGCAGCTGGGGGGGAGGGCTAGTTCAAGGGACCCAGTACCTC.

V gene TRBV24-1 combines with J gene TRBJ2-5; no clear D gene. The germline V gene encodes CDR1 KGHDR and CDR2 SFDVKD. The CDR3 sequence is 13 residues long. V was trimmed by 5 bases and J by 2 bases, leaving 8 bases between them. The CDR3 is CATSGYLQETQYF. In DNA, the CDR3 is TGTGCCACCAGTGGCTACCTTCAAGAGACCCAGTACTTC.

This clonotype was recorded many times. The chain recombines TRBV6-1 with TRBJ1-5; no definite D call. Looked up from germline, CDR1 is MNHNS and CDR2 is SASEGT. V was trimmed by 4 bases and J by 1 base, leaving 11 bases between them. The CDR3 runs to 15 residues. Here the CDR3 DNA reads TGTGCCAGCAGTGGGGTACTAGGGAGCAATCAGCCCCAGCATTTT. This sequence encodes CASSGVLGSNQPQHF.

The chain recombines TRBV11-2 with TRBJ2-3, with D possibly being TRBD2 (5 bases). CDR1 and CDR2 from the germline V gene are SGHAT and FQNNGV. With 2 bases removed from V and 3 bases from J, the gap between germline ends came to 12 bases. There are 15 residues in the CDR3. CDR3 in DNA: TGTGCCAGCAGCTTACCCCGGGGTGGAACAGATACGCAGTATTTT. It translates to CASSLPRGGTDTQYF. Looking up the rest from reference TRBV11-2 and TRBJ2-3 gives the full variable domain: EAGVAQSPRYKIIEKRQSVAFWCNPISGHATLYWYQQILGQGPKLLIQFQNNGVVDDSQLPKDRFSAERLKGVDSTLKIQPAKLEDSAVYLCASSLPRGGTDTQYFGPGTRLTVL.

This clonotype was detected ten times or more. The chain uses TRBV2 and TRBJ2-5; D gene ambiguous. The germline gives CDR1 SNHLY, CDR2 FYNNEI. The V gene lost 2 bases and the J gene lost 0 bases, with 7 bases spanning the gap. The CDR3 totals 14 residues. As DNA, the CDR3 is TGTGCCAGCAGTGAACAAGGATACCAAGAGACCCAGTACTTC. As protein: CASSEQGYQETQYF.

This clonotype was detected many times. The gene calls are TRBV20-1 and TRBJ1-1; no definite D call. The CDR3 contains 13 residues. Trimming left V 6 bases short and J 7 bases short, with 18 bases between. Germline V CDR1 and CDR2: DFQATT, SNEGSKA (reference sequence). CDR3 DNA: TGCAGTGCCCCGGGCGATCCCTCCAGTGAAGCTTTCTTT. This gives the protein CSAPGDPSSEAFF.

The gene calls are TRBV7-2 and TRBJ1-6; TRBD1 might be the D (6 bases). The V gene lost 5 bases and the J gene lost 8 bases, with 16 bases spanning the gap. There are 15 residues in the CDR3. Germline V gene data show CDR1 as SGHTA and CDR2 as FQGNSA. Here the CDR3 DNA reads TGTGCCAGCAGCCAGTTCAGGGGTCGGGATTCACCCCTCCACTTT. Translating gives CASSQFRGRDSPLHF.

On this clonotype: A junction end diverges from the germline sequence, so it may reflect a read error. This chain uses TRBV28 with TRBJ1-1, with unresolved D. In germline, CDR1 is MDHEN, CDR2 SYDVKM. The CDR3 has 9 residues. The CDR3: CASSFPRHF. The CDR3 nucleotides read TGTGCCAGCAGTTTCCCGAGGCACTTT.

Written as DNA, the CDR3 is TGTGCCAGCGCCCGGGACAGGTCTGGCTATGGCTACACCTTC. It yields the protein CASARDRSGYGYTF. The chain combines TRBV6-1 with TRBJ1-2; 8 bases map to TRBD1. V shed 8 bases and J 4 bases; nucleotides not matched to a gene: 9. The CDR3 totals 14 residues. The germline gives CDR1 MNHNS, CDR2 SASEGT.

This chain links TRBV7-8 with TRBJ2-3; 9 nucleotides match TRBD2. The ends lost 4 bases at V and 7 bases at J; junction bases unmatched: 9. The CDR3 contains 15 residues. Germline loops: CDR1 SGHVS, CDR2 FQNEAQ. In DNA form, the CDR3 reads TGTGCCAGCAGCTCGCTGCGGGGGGGCCTTAATACGCAGTATTTT. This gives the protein CASSSLRGGLNTQYF.

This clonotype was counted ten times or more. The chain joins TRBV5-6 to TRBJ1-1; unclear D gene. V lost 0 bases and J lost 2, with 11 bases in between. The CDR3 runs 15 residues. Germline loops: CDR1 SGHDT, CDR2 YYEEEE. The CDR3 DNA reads TGTGCCAGCAGCTTGGTCTACCCAGACAACACTGAAGCTTTCTTT. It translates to CASSLVYPDNTEAFF.

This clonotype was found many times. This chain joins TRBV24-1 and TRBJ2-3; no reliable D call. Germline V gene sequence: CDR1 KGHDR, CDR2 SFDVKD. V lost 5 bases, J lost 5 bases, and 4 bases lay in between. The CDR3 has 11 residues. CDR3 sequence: CATSAGDTQYF. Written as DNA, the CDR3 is TGTGCCACCAGTGCGGGAGATACGCAGTATTTT.

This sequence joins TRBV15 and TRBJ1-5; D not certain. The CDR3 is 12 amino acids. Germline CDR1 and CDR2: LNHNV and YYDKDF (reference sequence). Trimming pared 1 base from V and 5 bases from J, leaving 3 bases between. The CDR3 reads CATSRVDQPQHF. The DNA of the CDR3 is TGTGCCACCAGCAGAGTCGATCAGCCCCAGCATTTT.

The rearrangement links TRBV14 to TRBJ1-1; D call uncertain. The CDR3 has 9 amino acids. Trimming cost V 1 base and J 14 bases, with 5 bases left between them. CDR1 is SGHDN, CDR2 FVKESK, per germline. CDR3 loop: CASSQVGFF. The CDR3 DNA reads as TGTGCCAGCAGCCAAGTGGGATTCTTT.

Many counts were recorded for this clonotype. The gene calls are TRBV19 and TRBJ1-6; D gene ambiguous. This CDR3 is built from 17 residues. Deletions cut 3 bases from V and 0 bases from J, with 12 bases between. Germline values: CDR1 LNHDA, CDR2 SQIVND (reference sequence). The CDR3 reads CASSIFGGSSYNSPLHF. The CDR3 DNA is TGTGCCAGTAGTATCTTCGGCGGGAGCTCCTATAATTCACCCCTCCACTTT. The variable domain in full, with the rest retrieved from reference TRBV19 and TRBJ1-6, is DGGITQSPKYLFRKEGQNVTLSCEQNLNHDAMYWYRQDPGQGLRLIYYSQIVNDFQKGDIAEGYSVSREKKESFPLTVTSAQKNPTAFYLCASSIFGGSSYNSPLHFGNGTRLTVT.

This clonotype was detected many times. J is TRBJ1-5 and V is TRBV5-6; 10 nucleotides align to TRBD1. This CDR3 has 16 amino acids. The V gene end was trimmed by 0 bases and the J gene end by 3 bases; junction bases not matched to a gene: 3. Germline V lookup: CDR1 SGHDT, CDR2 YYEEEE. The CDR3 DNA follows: TGTGCCAGCAGCTTGGGGACAGGGGGGATCAATCAGCCCCAGCATTTT. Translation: CASSLGTGGINQPQHF.

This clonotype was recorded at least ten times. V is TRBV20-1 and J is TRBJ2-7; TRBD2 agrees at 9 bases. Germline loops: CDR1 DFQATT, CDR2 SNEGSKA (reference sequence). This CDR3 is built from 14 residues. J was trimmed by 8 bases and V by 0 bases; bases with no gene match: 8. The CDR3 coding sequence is TGCAGTGCTAGAGATGGGGGACTAGCCGGAAAGCAGTACGTC. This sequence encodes CSARDGGLAGKQYV.

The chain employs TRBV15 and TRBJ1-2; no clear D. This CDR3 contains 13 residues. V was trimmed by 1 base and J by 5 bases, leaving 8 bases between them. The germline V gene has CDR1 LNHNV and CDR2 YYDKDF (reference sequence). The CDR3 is CATSRVAEYGYTF. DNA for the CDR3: TGTGCCACCAGCAGAGTGGCAGAATATGGCTACACCTTC.

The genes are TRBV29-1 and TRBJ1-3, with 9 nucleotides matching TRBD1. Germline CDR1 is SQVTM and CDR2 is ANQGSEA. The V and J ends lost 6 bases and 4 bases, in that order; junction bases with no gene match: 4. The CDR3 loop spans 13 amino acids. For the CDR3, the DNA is TGCAGCGTGGGACAGGGCGGGGGAAACACCATATATTTT. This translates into CSVGQGGGNTIYF.

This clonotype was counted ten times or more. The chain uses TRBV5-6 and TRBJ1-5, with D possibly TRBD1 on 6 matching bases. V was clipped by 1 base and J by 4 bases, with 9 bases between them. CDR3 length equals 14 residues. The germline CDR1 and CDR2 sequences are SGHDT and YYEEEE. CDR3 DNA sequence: TGTGCCAGCAGCTTGATCAGGGGAAATCAGCCCCAGCATTTT. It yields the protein CASSLIRGNQPQHF.

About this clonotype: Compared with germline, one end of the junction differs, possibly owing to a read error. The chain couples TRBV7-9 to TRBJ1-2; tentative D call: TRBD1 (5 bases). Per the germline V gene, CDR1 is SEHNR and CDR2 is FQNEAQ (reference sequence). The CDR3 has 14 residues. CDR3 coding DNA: TGTGCCAGCAGCTTAGGACAGACTAGCTATGGCTACGCCTTC. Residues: CASSLGQTSYGYAF. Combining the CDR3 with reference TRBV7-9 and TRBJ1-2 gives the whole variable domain DTGVSQNPRHKITKRGQNVTFRCDPISEHNRLYWYRQTLGQGPEFLTYFQNEAQLEKSRLLSDRFSAERPKGSFSTLEIQRTEQGDSAMYLCASSLGQTSYGYAFGSGTRLTVV.

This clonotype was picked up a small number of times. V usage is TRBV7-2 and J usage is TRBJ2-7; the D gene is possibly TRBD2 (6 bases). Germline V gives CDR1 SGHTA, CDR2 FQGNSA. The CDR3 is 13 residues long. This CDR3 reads CARRRVAVYEQYV. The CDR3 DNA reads TGTGCCCGCAGGAGGGTAGCGGTCTACGAGCAGTACGTC.

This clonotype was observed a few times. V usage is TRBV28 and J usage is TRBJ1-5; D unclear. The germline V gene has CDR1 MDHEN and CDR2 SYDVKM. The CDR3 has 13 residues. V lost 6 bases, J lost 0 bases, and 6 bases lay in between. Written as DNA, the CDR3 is TGTGCCAGCAGACAAGATAGCAATCAGCCCCAGCATTTT. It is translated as CASRQDSNQPQHF.

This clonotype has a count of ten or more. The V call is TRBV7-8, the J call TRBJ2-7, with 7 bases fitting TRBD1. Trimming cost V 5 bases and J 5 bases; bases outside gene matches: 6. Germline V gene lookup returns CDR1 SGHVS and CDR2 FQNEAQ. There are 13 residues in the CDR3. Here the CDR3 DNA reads TGTGCCAGCAGCCATACCGGGACAGACGAGCAGTACGTC. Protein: CASSHTGTDEQYV.

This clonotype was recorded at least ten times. This chain's CDR3 is CASSSLAGGRSDTQYF. Here the CDR3 DNA reads TGTGCCAGCAGCTCCCTAGCGGGGGGGCGTTCAGATACGCAGTATTTT. The chain links TRBV5-4 to TRBJ2-3; 12 bases are shared with TRBD2. Trimming removed 3 bases from V and 4 bases from J; junction bases left unmatched: 6. The germline V gene has CDR1 SGHNT and CDR2 YYREEE (reference sequence). The CDR3 totals 16 residues.

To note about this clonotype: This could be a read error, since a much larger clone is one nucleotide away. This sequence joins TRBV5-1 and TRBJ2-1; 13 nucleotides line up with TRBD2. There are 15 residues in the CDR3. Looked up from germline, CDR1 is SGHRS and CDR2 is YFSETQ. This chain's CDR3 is CASNLWTSGGNEQFF. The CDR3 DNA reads TGCGCCAGCAACTTGTGGACTAGCGGGGGTAATGAGCAGTTCTTC.

The CDR3 nucleotides are TGTGCCAGCAGCTTGTCGGGGGGGAGGAATGAGCAGTTCTTC. This translates into CASSLSGGRNEQFF. This chain connects TRBV5-8 to TRBJ2-1, with 8 bases that match TRBD2. After removal of 1 base from V and 7 bases from J, the junction contained 4 bases not matched to a gene. The CDR3 is made up of 14 amino acids. The germline CDR1 and CDR2 sequences are SGHTS and YDEGEE.